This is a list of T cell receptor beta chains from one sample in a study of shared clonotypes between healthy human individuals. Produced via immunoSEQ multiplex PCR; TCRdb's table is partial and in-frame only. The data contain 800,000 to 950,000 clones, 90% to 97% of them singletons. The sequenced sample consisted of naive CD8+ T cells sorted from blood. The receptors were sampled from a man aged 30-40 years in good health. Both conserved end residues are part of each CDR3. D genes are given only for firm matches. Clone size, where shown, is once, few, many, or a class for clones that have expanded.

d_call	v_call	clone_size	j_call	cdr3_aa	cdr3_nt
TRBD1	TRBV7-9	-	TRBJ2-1	CASSGDRDRGFDEQFF	TGTGCCAGCAGCGGAGACCGGGACAGGGGTTTCGATGAGCAGTTCTTC
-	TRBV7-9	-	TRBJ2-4	CASSLSGPRGSKNIQYF	TGTGCCAGCAGCTTATCCGGGCCGCGGGGTTCCAAAAACATTCAGTACTTC
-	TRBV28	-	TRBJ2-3	CASSFGGTSTDTQYF	TGTGCCAGCAGTTTTGGGGGAACCAGCACAGATACGCAGTATTTT
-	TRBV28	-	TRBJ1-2	CASSLRATYGYTF	TGTGCCAGCAGTTTAAGGGCAACTTATGGCTACACCTTC
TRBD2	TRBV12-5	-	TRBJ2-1	CASAPTSGSSYNEQFF	TGTGCTAGTGCCCCAACTAGCGGGAGTTCTTACAATGAGCAGTTCTTC
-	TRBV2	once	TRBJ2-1	CASSEGGSLRYNEQFF	TGTGCCAGCAGTGAAGGGGGTAGTCTACGGTACAATGAGCAGTTCTTC
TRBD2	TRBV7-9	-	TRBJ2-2	CASSFLFGEGTGELFF	TGTGCCAGCAGCTTTCTATTCGGGGAGGGCACCGGGGAGCTGTTTTTT
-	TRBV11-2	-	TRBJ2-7	CASIDRYGQYF	TGTGCCAGCATCGACAGGTACGGGCAGTACTTC
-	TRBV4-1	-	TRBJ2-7	CASSQSIPDRRVYEQYF	TGCGCCAGCAGCCAATCGATACCCGACAGGCGTGTCTACGAGCAGTACTTC
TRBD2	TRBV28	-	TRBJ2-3	CASSSGLAGGSADTQYF	TGTGCCAGCAGTTCCGGACTAGCGGGAGGTTCCGCAGATACGCAGTATTTT
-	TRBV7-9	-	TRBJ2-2	CASSPDGTNTGELFF	TGTGCCAGCAGCCCGGACGGGACGAACACCGGGGAGCTGTTTTTT
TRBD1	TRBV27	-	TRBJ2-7	CASSPRGRGSDEQYF	TGTGCCAGCAGTCCCCGTGGCAGGGGGTCCGACGAGCAGTACTTC
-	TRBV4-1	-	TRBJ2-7	CASSQVSRDEQYF	TGCGCCAGCAGCCAAGTGTCCCGGGACGAGCAGTACTTC
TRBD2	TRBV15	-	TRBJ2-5	CATSRVGGGGETQYF	TGTGCCACCAGCAGAGTAGGTGGGGGGGGAGAGACCCAGTACTTC
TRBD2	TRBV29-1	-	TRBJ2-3	CSGLAVGRALTDTQYF	TGCAGCGGATTAGCGGTTGGGAGGGCCCTCACAGATACGCAGTATTTT
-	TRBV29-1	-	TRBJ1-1	CSVVSLNTEAFF	TGCAGCGTTGTCTCCCTGAACACTGAAGCTTTCTTT
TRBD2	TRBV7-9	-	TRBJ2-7	CASSAGLAGDYEQYF	TGTGCCAGCAGCGCAGGACTAGCGGGAGACTACGAGCAGTACTTC
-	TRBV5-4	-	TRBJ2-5	CASSLITGLAETQYF	TGTGCCAGCAGCTTAATCACAGGGTTGGCAGAGACCCAGTACTTC
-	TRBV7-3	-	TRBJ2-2	CASSLSPGTGELFF	TGTGCCAGCAGCTTAAGTCCGGGGACCGGGGAGCTGTTTTTT
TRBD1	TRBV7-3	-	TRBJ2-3	CASSSGQGAFADTQYF	TGTGCCAGCAGCTCGGGACAGGGGGCGTTCGCAGATACGCAGTATTTT
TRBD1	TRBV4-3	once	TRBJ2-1	CASSQEDRTGTYNEQFF	TGCGCCAGCAGCCAAGAAGATAGGACAGGGACCTACAATGAGCAGTTCTTC
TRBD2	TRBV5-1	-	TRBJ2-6	CASSFWGGLASLRSGANVLTF	TGCGCCAGCAGCTTCTGGGGCGGACTAGCGTCGTTACGCTCTGGGGCCAACGTCCTGACTTTC
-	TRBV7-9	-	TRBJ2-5	CASSPPGGETQYF	TGTGCCAGCAGCCCTCCTGGAGGAGAGACCCAGTACTTC
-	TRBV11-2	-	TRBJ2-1	CASSSLGQEQFF	TGTGCCAGCAGCTCCCTAGGACAGGAGCAGTTCTTC
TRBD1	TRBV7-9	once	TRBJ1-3	CASSGRDSAGNTIYF	TGTGCCAGCAGCGGGCGGGACAGCGCTGGAAACACCATATATTTT
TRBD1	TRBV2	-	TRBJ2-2	CASSRDRGKAFGGELFF	TGTGCCAGCAGTAGGGACAGGGGGAAGGCCTTTGGCGGGGAGCTGTTTTTT